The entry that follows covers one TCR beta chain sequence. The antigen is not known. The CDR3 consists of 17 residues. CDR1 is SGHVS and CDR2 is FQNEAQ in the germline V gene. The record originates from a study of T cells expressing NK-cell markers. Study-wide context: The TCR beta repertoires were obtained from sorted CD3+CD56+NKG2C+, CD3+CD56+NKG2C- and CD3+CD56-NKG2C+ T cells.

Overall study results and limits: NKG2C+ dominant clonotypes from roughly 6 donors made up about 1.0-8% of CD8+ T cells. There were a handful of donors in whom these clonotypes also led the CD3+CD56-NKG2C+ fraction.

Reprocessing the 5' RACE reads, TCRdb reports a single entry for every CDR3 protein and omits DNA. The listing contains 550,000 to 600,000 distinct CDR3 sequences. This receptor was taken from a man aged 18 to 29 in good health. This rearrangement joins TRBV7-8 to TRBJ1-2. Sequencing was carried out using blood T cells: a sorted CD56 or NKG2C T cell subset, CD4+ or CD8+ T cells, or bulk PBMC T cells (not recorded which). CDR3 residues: CASSYKITEGRSYGYTF. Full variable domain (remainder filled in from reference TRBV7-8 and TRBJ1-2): GAGVSQSPRYKVAKRGQDVALRCDPISGHVSLFWYQQALGQGPEFLTYFQNEAQLDKSGLPSDRFFAERPEGSVSTLKIQRTQQEDSAVYLCASSYKITEGRSYGYTFGSGTRLTVV.